One sample yielded the 5 T cell receptor beta chains listed below, sequenced in a study of OX40 agonist ivuxolimab in advanced cancers. Clones were read by immunoSEQ multiplex PCR, and TCRdb kept only the in-frame ones, dropping some. The sample yields 85,000 to 130,000 clones, approximately 90% seen once. The sequenced sample was CD4+ or CD8+ T cells sorted from blood, obtained in a trial of the OX40 agonist ivuxolimab. These receptors all come from an adult with an advanced solid tumor such as melanoma, head and neck, liver or kidney cancer.

V gene TRBV6-6 combines with J gene TRBJ2-5, with 10 bases fitting TRBD2. Looked up from germline, CDR1 is MNHNY and CDR2 is SVGAGI (reference sequence). The CDR3 has 14 residues. V shed 5 bases, J shed 6 bases, and the junction held 6 bases outside the gene matches. DNA of the CDR3: TGTGCCAGCAGTGATAGCGGGGGGACACAGACCCAGTACTTC. Translation: CASSDSGGTQTQYF.

This chain's CDR3 is CASSASPSGGTEQYF. The CDR3 DNA reads TGTGCCAGCAGCGCCTCCCCTAGCGGGGGTACCGAGCAGTACTTC. The chain combines TRBV11-2 with TRBJ2-5; 10 bases fit TRBD2. The J call may be wrong; the DNA end is better matched by TRBJ2-7. The germline CDR1 and CDR2 sequences are SGHAT and FQNNGV. This CDR3 is 15 amino acids long.

This clone was recorded many times. Additional DNA sequences in this sample encode the identical CDR3. The chain couples TRBV30 to TRBJ1-6, with D uncertain. The germline CDR1 and CDR2 sequences are GTSNPN and SVGIG (reference sequence). The CDR3 runs 14 residues. V lost 2 bases, J lost 0 bases, and 5 bases lay in between. The CDR3 region is CAWSRSSYNSPLHF. CDR3 coding DNA: TGTGCCTGGAGTCGGAGCTCCTATAATTCACCCCTCCACTTT.

The chain recombines TRBV6-5 with TRBJ2-3; TRBD2 aligns across 8 bases. This CDR3 is 15 amino acids long. Germline V lookup: CDR1 MNHEY, CDR2 SVGAGI. J gave up 1 base and V 2 bases, and 2 bases lay outside the gene matches. CDR3 sequence: CASSYAGGGTDTQYF. The CDR3 DNA is TGTGCCAGCAGTTACGCGGGAGGCGGCACAGATACGCAGTATTTT.

V and J are TRBV7-2 and TRBJ1-4; D not resolved. Germline assignment: CDR1 SGHTA and CDR2 FQGNSA. The CDR3 runs 15 residues. The V and J ends lost 0 bases and 9 bases respectively, with 14 bases between them. The CDR3 nucleotides read TGTGCCAGCAGCTTAGCGGGCCTCGAAGATAAAAAACTGTTTTTT. Residues: CASSLAGLEDKKLFF.